A selection of T cell receptor beta chains follows, all from one sample in a study of cytomegalovirus exposure and HLA in healthy donors. The method was immunoSEQ multiplex PCR; TCRdb's version includes in-frame clones alone and lacks a portion of them. The table shows around 150,000 clones, with about 80% occurring only once. Specimen: PBMCs. The receptors shown here come from a man between 18 and 29 years old in good health and CMV-seropositive. Both conserved end residues are part of each CDR3. The order of the fields is V gene, J gene, D gene, clone size, CDR3 DNA, CDR3 protein. The D gene is left open where the match is weak. Size is omitted from some rows. Given values are once, few, many or a class for expanded clones.

TRBV5-8	TRBJ2-7	TRBD2	-	TGTGCCAGCAGCCATAGCGGGGGGGCCCGAAGGGAGCAGTACTTC	CASSHSGGARREQYF
TRBV7-9	TRBJ2-2	-	-	TGTGCCAGCAGCCCCCGACAGAACACCGGGGAGCTGTTTTTT	CASSPRQNTGELFF
TRBV9	TRBJ2-3	-	-	TGTGCCAGCAGTCCTAGCCCTTCCGGGACAGATACGCAGTATTTT	CASSPSPSGTDTQYF
TRBV5-1	TRBJ2-2	TRBD1	-	TGCGCCAGCAGCAAGACAGGGGGCGCAGGTGGCACCGGGGAGCTGTTTTTT	CASSKTGGAGGTGELFF
TRBV2	TRBJ2-6	TRBD1	-	TGTGCCAGCAGCCCCAGGGGGCTACGGCTACTCTCTGGGGCCAACGTCCTGACTTTC	CASSPRGLRLLSGANVLTF
TRBV7-7	TRBJ2-7	TRBD2	few	TGTGCCAGCAGCTTAGAAAGCGGGAGCTACGAGCAGTACTTC	CASSLESGSYEQYF
TRBV29-1	TRBJ2-5	TRBD1	-	TGCAGCGTTAAACTACCTGGACAGGGGAGTTGGGAGCAGTACTTC	CSVKLPGQGSWEQYF
TRBV4-1	TRBJ2-1	TRBD2	-	TGCGCCAGCAGCCAATTTTGGTCGGGAGGTATTTTCAATGAGCAGTTCTTC	CASSQFWSGGIFNEQFF
TRBV19	TRBJ1-6	-	-	TGTGCCAGTAGTATAGGCACAGGGTTGTTGAATTCACCCCTCCACTTT	CASSIGTGLLNSPLHF
TRBV2	TRBJ1-1	TRBD1	-	TGTGCCAGCACAGTAGTGCAGGGGGTAAACACTGAAGCTTTCTTT	CASTVVQGVNTEAFF
TRBV5-6	TRBJ2-7	TRBD2	-	TGTGCCAGCAGCACTCGGGCGGGGGAATTCTCCTACGAGCAGTACTTC	CASSTRAGEFSYEQYF
TRBV7-9	TRBJ2-2	TRBD2	few	TGTGCCAGCAGCTTAGCGCTAGCGGGGGGCCCCGCGAACACCGGGGAGCTGTTTTTT	CASSLALAGGPANTGELFF
TRBV5-1	TRBJ1-1	-	-	TGCGCCAGCAGCTTGGAAGGACTGACAGAAGCTTTCTTT	CASSLEGLTEAFF
TRBV7-9	TRBJ1-2	-	-	TGTGCCAGCAGCTTAGGAGGACAGTATGGCTACACCTTC	CASSLGGQYGYTF
TRBV11-3	TRBJ2-3	TRBD1	-	TGTGCCAGCAGCCTTCGGACAGGGCAACATACAGATACGCAGTATTTT	CASSLRTGQHTDTQYF
TRBV19	TRBJ1-4	TRBD1	-	TGTGCCAGTAGGACCACAGGGGTAGGGGACAATGAAAAACTGTTTTTT	CASRTTGVGDNEKLFF
TRBV4-2	TRBJ2-3	TRBD2	-	TGTGCCAGCAGCCAAGATCCGGGGGGGCCGGCGAGCACAGATACGCAGTATTTT	CASSQDPGGPASTDTQYF
TRBV7-2	TRBJ2-2	TRBD1	-	TGTGCCAGCAGCCCTCAGGGGGCAGGGGAGCTGTTTTTT	CASSPQGAGELFF
TRBV19	TRBJ2-7	TRBD2	-	TGTGCCAGTAGTCCCCTCTTGGGGGGGGTCCCCTACGAGCAGTACTTC	CASSPLLGGVPYEQYF
TRBV7-9	TRBJ1-2	TRBD1	-	TGTGCCAGCAGCTGGGGAGGGACAGGGGGATTGCGATATGGCTACACCTTC	CASSWGGTGGLRYGYTF
TRBV29-1	TRBJ2-5	-	-	TGCAGCGTTGAAGATCTTCTAACAGGGAGTGGAGAGACCCAGTACTTC	CSVEDLLTGSGETQYF
TRBV29-1	TRBJ1-1	-	-	TGCAGCGCGGGATCAACTGAAGCTTTCTTT	CSAGSTEAFF
TRBV19	TRBJ1-2	TRBD1	-	TGTGCCAGTAGTACATCCCCGGGACAGGGAAGGTATGGCTACACCTTC	CASSTSPGQGRYGYTF
TRBV7-8	TRBJ2-5	TRBD1	-	TGTGCCAGCAGCCCGGACAGGGCGGGGACCCAGTACTTC	CASSPDRAGTQYF
TRBV6-1	TRBJ2-5	TRBD1	-	TGTGCCAGCAGTGAAGGGCCAGACAGGGAGGAGACCCAGTACTTC	CASSEGPDREETQYF
TRBV5-4	TRBJ2-2	TRBD2	few	TGTGCCGCAACCGGGACTACGAATACCGGGGAGCTGTTTTTT	CAATGTTNTGELFF
TRBV7-3	TRBJ2-3	-	few	TGTGCCAGCAGCTCGGGACTTAGCACAGATACGCAGTATTTT	CASSSGLSTDTQYF
TRBV7-8	TRBJ1-4	-	-	TGTGCCAGCAGCTTATTTCAGGGGCCCACCGAAAAACTGTTTTTT	CASSLFQGPTEKLFF
TRBV25-1	TRBJ1-2	-	-	TGTGCCAGCACTATGGGCCTTAACTATGGCTACACCTTC	CASTMGLNYGYTF
TRBV7-9	TRBJ1-2	TRBD1	-	TGTGCCAGCAGCGGATACAGGGGCCCTAACTATGGCTACACCTTC	CASSGYRGPNYGYTF
TRBV5-1	TRBJ2-7	-	-	TGCGCCAGCAGCTTTAACAGGAACTACGAGCAGTACTTC	CASSFNRNYEQYF
TRBV30	TRBJ2-5	TRBD2	few	TGTGCCTGGTCACTAGCGGGGCAAGAGACCCAGTACTTC	CAWSLAGQETQYF
TRBV19	TRBJ1-5	-	-	TGTGCCAGTACTCCCGGGGGGCCCGATCGCAATCAGCCCCAGCATTTT	CASTPGGPDRNQPQHF
TRBV18	TRBJ2-7	-	-	TGTGCCAGCTCACCAACCGGGACATTAAACCCCAACTACGAGCAGTACTTC	CASSPTGTLNPNYEQYF
TRBV5-5	TRBJ1-1	-	-	TGTGCCAGCAGCCCGGACCTATACAGGGTGACTGAAGCTTTCTTT	CASSPDLYRVTEAFF
TRBV19	TRBJ2-5	TRBD1	-	TGTGCCAGTGGATCGCCGGGACAGGGGCAAGAGACCCAGTACTTC	CASGSPGQGQETQYF
TRBV9	TRBJ2-4	-	-	TGTGCCAGCAGCACCGGCGGACAGTCGGGAGCCAAAAACATTCAGTACTTC	CASSTGGQSGAKNIQYF
TRBV9	TRBJ1-5	-	-	TGTGCCAGCAGCCTACTGGACAACAATCAGCCCCAGCATTTT	CASSLLDNNQPQHF
TRBV6-4	TRBJ2-2	TRBD2	-	TGTGCCAGCTCCCCCCTAGCGGGGAGAACCGGGGAGCTGTTTTTT	CASSPLAGRTGELFF
TRBV5-8	TRBJ1-5	TRBD1	-	TGTGCCAGCAGATATGGACAGGGGGGTCAGCCCCAGCATTTT	CASRYGQGGQPQHF
TRBV19	TRBJ1-4	-	once	TGTGCCCACCCGGGGTATGAAAAACTGTTTTTT	CAHPGYEKLFF
TRBV10-3	TRBJ1-2	-	few	TGTGCCATCAGTGACCGGGGAGAAGGCTACACCTTC	CAISDRGEGYTF
TRBV5-4	TRBJ2-5	-	-	TGTGCCAGCAGCTCGAAAGGGGTGGGAGAGACCCAGTACTTC	CASSSKGVGETQYF
TRBV4-3	TRBJ2-1	-	-	TGCGCCAGCAGTCAAGCTATAACTAAGCTGTACAATGAGCAGTTCTTC	CASSQAITKLYNEQFF
TRBV5-4	TRBJ2-1	TRBD2	-	TGTGCCAGCAGCTTGGTTAGGACTAGCGGAGACAATGAGCAGTTCTTC	CASSLVRTSGDNEQFF
TRBV7-3	TRBJ1-6	TRBD1	-	TGTGCCAGCAGTCGGGAGGGGGCATCCTATAATTCACCCCTCCACTTT	CASSREGASYNSPLHF
TRBV7-8	TRBJ2-7	TRBD2	-	TGTGCCAGCAGCCCGGGGGGGATGAGCAGCTACGAGCAGTACTTC	CASSPGGMSSYEQYF
TRBV7-9	TRBJ1-1	-	few	TGTGCCAGCAGCTTACGTTTTTTTAGTTCCACTGAAGCTTTCTTT	CASSLRFFSSTEAFF
TRBV27	TRBJ2-7	TRBD2	-	TGTGCCAGCAGTCTTAGCGGGGGCCGCTCCTACGAGCAGTACTTC	CASSLSGGRSYEQYF
TRBV5-5	TRBJ2-3	TRBD2	-	TGTGCCAGCAGCTTGGGTGCGGGGGGCAGCACAGATACGCAGTATTTT	CASSLGAGGSTDTQYF